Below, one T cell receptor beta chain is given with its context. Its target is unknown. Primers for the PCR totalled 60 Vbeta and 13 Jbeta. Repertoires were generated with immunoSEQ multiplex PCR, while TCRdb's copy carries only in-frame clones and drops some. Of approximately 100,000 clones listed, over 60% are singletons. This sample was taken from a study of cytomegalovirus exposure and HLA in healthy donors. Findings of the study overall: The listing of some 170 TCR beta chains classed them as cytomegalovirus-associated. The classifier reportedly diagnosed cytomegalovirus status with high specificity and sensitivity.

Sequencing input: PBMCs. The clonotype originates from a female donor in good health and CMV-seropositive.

CDR3 residues: CASSQVSSAMAGELFF. CDR3 in DNA: TGTGCCAGCAGCCAAGTTTCTAGCGCGATGGCCGGGGAGCTGTTTTTT. The chain uses TRBV14 and TRBJ2-2, with D maybe TRBD2 (6 bases). Germline CDR1 reads SGHDN; CDR2 reads FVKESK. This CDR3 has 16 amino acids. V was trimmed by 1 base and J by 6 bases, leaving 15 bases between them.